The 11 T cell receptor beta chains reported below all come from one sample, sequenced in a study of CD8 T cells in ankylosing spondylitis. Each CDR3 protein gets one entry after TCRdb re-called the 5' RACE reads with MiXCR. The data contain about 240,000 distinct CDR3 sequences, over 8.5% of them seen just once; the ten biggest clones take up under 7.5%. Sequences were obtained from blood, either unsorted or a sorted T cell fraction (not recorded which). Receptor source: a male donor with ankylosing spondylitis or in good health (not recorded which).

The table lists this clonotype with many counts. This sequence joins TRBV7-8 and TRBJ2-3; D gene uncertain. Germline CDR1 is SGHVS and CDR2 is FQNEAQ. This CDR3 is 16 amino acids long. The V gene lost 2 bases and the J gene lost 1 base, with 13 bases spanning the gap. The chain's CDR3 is CASSLPPRTGTDTQYF. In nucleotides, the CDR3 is TGTGCCAGCAGCTTACCCCCTAGGACGGGCACAGATACGCAGTATTTT.

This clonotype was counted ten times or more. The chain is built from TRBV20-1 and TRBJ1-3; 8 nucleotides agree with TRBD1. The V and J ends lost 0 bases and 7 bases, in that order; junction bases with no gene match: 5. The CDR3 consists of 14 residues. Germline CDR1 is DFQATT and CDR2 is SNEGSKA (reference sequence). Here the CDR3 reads CSAREGTGVNTIYF. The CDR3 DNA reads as TGCAGTGCTAGAGAGGGGACAGGTGTTAACACCATATATTTT.

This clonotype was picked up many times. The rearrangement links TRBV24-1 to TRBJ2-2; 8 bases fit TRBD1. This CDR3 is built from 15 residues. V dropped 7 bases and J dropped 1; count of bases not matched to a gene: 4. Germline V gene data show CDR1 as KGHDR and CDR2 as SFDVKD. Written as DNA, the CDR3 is TGTGCCACCAGCCTCGGACAGGGGAACACCGGGGAGCTGTTTTTT. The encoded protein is CATSLGQGNTGELFF.

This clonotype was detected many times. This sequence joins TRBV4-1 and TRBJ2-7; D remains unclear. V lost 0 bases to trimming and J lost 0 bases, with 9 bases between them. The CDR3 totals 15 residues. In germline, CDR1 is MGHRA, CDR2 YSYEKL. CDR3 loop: CASSQEWQTSYEQYF. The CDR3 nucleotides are TGCGCCAGCAGCCAAGAGTGGCAGACCTCCTACGAGCAGTACTTC.

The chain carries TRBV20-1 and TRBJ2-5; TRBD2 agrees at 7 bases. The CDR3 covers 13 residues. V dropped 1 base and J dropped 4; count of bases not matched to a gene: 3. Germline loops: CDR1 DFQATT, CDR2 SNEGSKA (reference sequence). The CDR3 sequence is CSARGEGPETQYF. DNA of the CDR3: TGCAGTGCTAGAGGGGAGGGACCAGAGACCCAGTACTTC.

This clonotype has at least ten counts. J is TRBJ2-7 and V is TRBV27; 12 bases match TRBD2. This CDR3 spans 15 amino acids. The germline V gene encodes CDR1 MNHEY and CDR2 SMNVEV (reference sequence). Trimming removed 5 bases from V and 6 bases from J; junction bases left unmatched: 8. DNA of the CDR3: TGTGCCAGCAGTCCCCGGACTAGCGGGGCAGCCGAGCAGTACTTC. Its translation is CASSPRTSGAAEQYF.

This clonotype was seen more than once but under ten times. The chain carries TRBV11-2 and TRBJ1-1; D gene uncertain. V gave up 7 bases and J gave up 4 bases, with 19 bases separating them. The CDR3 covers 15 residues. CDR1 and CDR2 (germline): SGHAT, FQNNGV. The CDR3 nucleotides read TGTGCCAGCAACCATTATAAGGGTTTGAGCACTGAAGCTTTCTTT. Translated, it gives CASNHYKGLSTEAFF. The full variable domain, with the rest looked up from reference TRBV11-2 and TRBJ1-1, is EAGVAQSPRYKIIEKRQSVAFWCNPISGHATLYWYQQILGQGPKLLIQFQNNGVVDDSQLPKDRFSAERLKGVDSTLKIQPAKLEDSAVYLCASNHYKGLSTEAFFGQGTRLTVV.

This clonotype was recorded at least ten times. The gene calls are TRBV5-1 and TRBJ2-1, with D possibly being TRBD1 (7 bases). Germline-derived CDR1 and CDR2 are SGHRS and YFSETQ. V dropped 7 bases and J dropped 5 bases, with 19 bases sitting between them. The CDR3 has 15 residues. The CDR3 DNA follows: TGCGCCAGCTACACACCAGGGGGGAAGAACAATGAGCAGTTCTTC. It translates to CASYTPGGKNNEQFF.

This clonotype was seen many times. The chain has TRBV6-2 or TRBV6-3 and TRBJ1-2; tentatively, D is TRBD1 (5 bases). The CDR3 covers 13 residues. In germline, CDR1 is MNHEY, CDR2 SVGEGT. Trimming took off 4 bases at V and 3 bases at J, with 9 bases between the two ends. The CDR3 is CASSSTGYYGYTF. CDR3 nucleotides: TGTGCCAGCAGTTCAACAGGATACTATGGCTACACCTTC.

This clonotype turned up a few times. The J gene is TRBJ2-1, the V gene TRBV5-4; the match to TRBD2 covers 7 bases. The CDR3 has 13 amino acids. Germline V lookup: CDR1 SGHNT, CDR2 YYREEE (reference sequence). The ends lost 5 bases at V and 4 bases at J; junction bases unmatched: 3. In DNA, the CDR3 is TGTGCCAGCAGGGGGGGGGGGTACAATGAGCAGTTCTTC. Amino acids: CASRGGGYNEQFF.

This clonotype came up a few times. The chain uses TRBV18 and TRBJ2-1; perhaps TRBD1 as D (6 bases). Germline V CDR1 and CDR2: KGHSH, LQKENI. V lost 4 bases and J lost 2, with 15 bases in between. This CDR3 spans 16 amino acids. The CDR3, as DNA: TGTGCCAGCTCACAGCAGGGGCCAGGGACCTACAATGAGCAGTTCTTC. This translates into CASSQQGPGTYNEQFF.